The rows below give T cell receptor beta chains drawn from one sample of a study of T cells in Graves' hyperthyroidism and ophthalmopathy. MiXCR, applied by TCRdb to the multiplex PCR reads, yields one record per CDR3 protein. The repertoire holds about 680,000 distinct CDR3 sequences, 35% seen once, with roughly 30% in the top ten. Input material: blood. The receptors come from a woman aged 40 to 50 with Graves' hyperthyroidism. CDR3s include the opening cysteine and the closing phenylalanine or tryptophan. Fields, in order: J gene, clone size, V gene, D gene, CDR3 protein, CDR3 DNA. A D gene is named only where the DNA matches it firmly. Size is omitted from some rows. Given values are once, few, many or a class for expanded clones.

>TRBJ1-2|.|TRBV6-1|TRBD1
CASRDLDRDYGYTF
TGTGCCAGCAGGGATTTAGACAGGGACTATGGCTACACCTTC
>TRBJ1-2|many|TRBV29-1|.
CSVESYRVENGYTF
TGCAGCGTTGAATCCTACAGGGTGGAGAATGGCTACACCTTC
>TRBJ2-7|.|TRBV2|TRBD1
CASLDRGTFTYEQYF
TGTGCCAGCCTCGACAGGGGGACCTTTACCTACGAGCAGTACTTC
>TRBJ2-7|.|TRBV10-3|TRBD2
CAISDQGGRRNEQYF
TGTGCCATCAGTGATCAGGGCGGGAGGAGGAATGAGCAGTACTTC
>TRBJ2-7|many|TRBV7-8|.
CASSQGDSDYEQYF
TGTGCCAGCAGCCAGGGGGACTCCGACTACGAGCAGTACTTC
>TRBJ2-7|once|TRBV10-3|TRBD2
CASTTGLAGVYEQYF
TGTGCCAGCACAACGGGGCTAGCGGGAGTTTACGAGCAGTACTTC
>TRBJ1-1|.|TRBV5-1|.
CASSIGQLDTEAFF
TGCGCCAGCAGCATAGGACAGCTAGACACTGAAGCTTTCTTT
>TRBJ1-2|few|TRBV5-6|.
CASSSSPDGYTF
TGTGCCAGCAGCTCTAGTCCCGATGGCTACACCTTC
>TRBJ2-6|.|TRBV10-3|.
CAISDGFGANVLTF
TGTGCCATCAGTGACGGGTTCGGGGCCAACGTCCTGACTTTC
>TRBJ1-2|many|TRBV2|.
CASRPTSKGVGGYGYTF
TGTGCCAGCAGACCCACCTCGAAGGGGGTAGGCGGCTATGGCTACACCTTC
>TRBJ1-2|.|TRBV29-1|TRBD1
CSVEGTGGNYGYTF
TGCAGCGTTGAGGGGACAGGGGGTAACTATGGCTACACCTTC
>TRBJ2-3|.|TRBV2|TRBD2
CAIPIGAGGADTQYF
TGTGCCATCCCGATTGGAGCGGGGGGCGCAGATACGCAGTATTTT
>TRBJ2-7|few|TRBV20-1|TRBD2
CSARDKLAASFYEQYF
TGCAGTGCTAGAGATAAGCTAGCGGCTTCCTTCTACGAGCAGTACTTC
>TRBJ2-1|.|TRBV2|TRBD1
CASQGQSLEKGFF
TGTGCCAGTCAGGGACAGAGCCTGGAGAAGGGGTTCTTC
>TRBJ2-2|.|TRBV19|TRBD1
CASSIEGTGLTGELFF
TGTGCCAGTAGTATTGAGGGGACAGGGTTGACCGGGGAGCTGTTTTTT
>TRBJ1-2|many|TRBV19|.
CASTDTSEGYGYTF
TGTGCCAGTACGGACACCTCGGAGGGCTATGGCTACACCTTC
>TRBJ1-5|many|TRBV7-8|.
CASSLTTGLGQPQHF
TGTGCCAGCAGCCTTACTACAGGTTTGGGGCAGCCCCAGCATTTT
>TRBJ1-6|.|TRBV6-6|.
CATYATGLNSPLHF
TGTGCCACATACGCTACAGGGTTGAATTCACCCCTCCACTTT
>TRBJ1-4|.|TRBV12-3/TRBV12-4|.
CASSPGVGSEKLFF
TGTGCCAGCAGCCCGGGGGTCGGAAGTGAAAAACTGTTTTTT
>TRBJ2-2|.|TRBV5-1|.
CASSGGTENTGELFF
TGCGCCAGCAGCGGGGGGACAGAGAACACCGGGGAGCTGTTTTTT
>TRBJ1-2|.|TRBV7-3|.
CASSHSRQDLYGYTF
TGTGCCAGCAGCCATTCCCGACAGGATTTATATGGCTACACCTTC
>TRBJ1-1|.|TRBV29-1|TRBD1
CSVATTGAFESEAFF
TGCAGCGTGGCGACGACAGGGGCCTTCGAGTCTGAAGCTTTCTTT
>TRBJ2-6|once|TRBV6-5|TRBD1
CAISYRTGVSGANVLTF
TGTGCCATCAGTTACAGGACAGGGGTGTCGGGGGCCAACGTCCTGACTTTC
>TRBJ2-5|.|TRBV7-2|.
CASSQGTAGEGEETQYF
TGTGCCAGCAGCCAAGGGACAGCGGGAGAAGGGGAAGAGACCCAGTACTTC
>TRBJ1-1|many|TRBV7-9|.
CASSFLDGEGMNTEAFF
TGTGCCAGCAGTTTCCTGGACGGAGAGGGTATGAACACTGAAGCTTTCTTT
>TRBJ2-3|.|TRBV6-5|.
CATLSADTQYF
TGTGCCACCCTCAGCGCAGATACGCAGTATTTT
>TRBJ2-5|many|TRBV6-2/TRBV6-3|.
CASSYAGWRETQYF
TGTGCCAGCAGTTACGCCGGGTGGAGAGAGACCCAGTACTTC